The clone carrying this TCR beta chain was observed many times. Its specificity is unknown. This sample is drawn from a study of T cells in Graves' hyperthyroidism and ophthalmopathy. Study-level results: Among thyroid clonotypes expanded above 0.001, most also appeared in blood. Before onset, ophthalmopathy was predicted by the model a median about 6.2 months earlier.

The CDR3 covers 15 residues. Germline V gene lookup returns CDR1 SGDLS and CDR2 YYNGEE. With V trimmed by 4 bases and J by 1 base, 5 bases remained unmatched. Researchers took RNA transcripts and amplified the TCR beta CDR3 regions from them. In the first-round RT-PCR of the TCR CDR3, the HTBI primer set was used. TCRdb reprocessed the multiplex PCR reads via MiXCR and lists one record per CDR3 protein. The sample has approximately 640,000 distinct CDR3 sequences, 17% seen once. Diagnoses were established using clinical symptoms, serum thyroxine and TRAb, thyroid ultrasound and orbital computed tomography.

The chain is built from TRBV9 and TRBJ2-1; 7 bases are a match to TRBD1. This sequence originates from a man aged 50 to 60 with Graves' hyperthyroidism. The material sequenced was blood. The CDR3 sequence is CASSRTGVSYNEQFF. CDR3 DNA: TGTGCCAGCAGCCGTACAGGGGTATCCTACAATGAGCAGTTCTTC. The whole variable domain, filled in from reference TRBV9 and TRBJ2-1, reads DSGVTQTPKHLITATGQRVTLRCSPRSGDLSVYWYQQSLDQGLQFLIQYYNGEERAKGNILERFSAQQFPDLHSELNLSSLELGDSALYFCASSRTGVSYNEQFFGPGTRLTVL.